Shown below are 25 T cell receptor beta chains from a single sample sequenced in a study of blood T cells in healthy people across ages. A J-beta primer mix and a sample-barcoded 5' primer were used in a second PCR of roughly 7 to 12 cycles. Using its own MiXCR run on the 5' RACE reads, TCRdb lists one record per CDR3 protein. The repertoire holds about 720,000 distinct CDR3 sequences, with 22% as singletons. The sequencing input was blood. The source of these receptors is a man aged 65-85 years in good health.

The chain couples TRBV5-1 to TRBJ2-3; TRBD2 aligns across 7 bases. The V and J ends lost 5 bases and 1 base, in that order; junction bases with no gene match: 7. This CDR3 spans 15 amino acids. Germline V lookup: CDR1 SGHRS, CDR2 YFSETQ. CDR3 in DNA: TGCGCCAGCAGTCCCCTCAGCGGGGGCACAGATACGCAGTATTTT. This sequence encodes CASSPLSGGTDTQYF.

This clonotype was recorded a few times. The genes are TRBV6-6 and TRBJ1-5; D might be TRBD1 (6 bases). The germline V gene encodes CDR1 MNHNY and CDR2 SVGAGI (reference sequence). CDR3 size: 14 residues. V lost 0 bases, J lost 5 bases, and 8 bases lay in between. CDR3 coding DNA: TGTGCCAGCAGTTACTCGAAGGGGGATCAGCCCCAGCATTTT. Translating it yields CASSYSKGDQPQHF.

Here the CDR3 reads CASSVSGDRVSQYF. The CDR3 bases are TGTGCCAGCAGCGTTAGTGGGGACCGTGTATCCCAGTACTTC. This chain links TRBV9 with TRBJ2-1, with D possibly called TRBD1 or TRBD2 (5 bases each). The DNA end is a closer match to TRBJ2-5, so the J assignment may be wrong. CDR3 length: 14 residues. The germline gives CDR1 SGDLS, CDR2 YYNGEE.

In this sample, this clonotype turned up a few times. DNA for the CDR3: TGCAGTGCTAGCTCAACTAGTAGCGAGACCCAGTACTTC. Its translation: CSASSTSSETQYF. The chain uses TRBV20-1 and TRBJ2-1; the D gene is possibly TRBD2 (5 bases). The J call could be wrong; TRBJ2-5 is a better fit for the DNA end. The CDR3 is made up of 13 amino acids. Germline CDR1 is DFQATT and CDR2 is SNEGSKA (reference sequence).

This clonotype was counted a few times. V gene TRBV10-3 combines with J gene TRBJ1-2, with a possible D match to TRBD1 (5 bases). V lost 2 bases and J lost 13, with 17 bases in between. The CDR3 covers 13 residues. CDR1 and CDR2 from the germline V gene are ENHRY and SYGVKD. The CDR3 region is CAISEVADWDSTF. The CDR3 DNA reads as TGTGCCATCAGTGAGGTGGCAGATTGGGACTCCACCTTC.

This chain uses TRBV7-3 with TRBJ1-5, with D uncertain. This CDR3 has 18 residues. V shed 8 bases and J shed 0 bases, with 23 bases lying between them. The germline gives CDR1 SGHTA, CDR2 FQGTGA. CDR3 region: CASLRRAGVTDSNQPQHF. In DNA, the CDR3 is TGTGCCAGCTTACGGCGGGCAGGCGTGACTGATAGCAATCAGCCCCAGCATTTT. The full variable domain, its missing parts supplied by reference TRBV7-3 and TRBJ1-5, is GAGVSQTPSNKVTEKGKYVELRCDPISGHTALYWYRQSLGQGPEFLIYFQGTGAADDSGLPNDRFFAVRPEGSVSTLKIQRTERGDSAVYLCASLRRAGVTDSNQPQHFGDGTRLSIL.

Here the CDR3 DNA reads TGTGCCAGCTCACCAATGGGGGGGGACAATCAGCCCCAGCATTTT. Amino acids: CASSPMGGDNQPQHF. The rearrangement joins TRBV18 to TRBJ1-5; D possibly corresponds to TRBD1 (5 bases). CDR3 length equals 15 residues. Trimming stripped 2 bases from V and 3 bases from J, with 11 bases between. The V gene's germline CDR1 is KGHSH and CDR2 LQKENI.

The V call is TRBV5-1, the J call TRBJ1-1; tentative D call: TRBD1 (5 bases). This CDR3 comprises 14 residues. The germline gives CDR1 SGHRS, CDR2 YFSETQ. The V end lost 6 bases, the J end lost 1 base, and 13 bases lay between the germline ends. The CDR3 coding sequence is TGCGCCAGCAACAAACAGGATTGGAACACTGAAGCTTTCTTT. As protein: CASNKQDWNTEAFF.

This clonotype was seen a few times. The CDR3 here is CASVLDRDTYEQYF. CDR3 coding DNA: TGTGCCAGCGTCCTGGACAGGGATACCTACGAGCAGTACTTC. The chain has TRBV6-4 and TRBJ2-7; 8 bases line up with TRBD1. The CDR3 runs 14 residues. Losses at the gene ends were 8 bases for V and 2 bases for J; bases not matched to a gene: 8. Germline-derived CDR1 and CDR2 are MRHNA and SNTAGT.

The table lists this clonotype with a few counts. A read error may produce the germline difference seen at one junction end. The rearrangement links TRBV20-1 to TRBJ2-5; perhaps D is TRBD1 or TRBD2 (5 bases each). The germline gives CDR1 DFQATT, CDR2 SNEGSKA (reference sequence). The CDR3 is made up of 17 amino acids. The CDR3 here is CSVRGEPGTLRWETQYF. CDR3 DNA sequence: TGCAGTGTTAGAGGCGAACCCGGGACCCTACGATGGGAGACCCAGTACTTC.

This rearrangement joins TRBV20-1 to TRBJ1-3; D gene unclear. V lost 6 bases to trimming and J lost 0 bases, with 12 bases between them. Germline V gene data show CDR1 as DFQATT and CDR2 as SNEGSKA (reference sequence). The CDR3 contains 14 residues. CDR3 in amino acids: CSAATLSSGNTIYF. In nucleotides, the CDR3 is TGCAGTGCCGCTACACTGAGCTCTGGAAACACCATATATTTT.

CDR3: CASRGSGSGNQPQHF. The DNA of the CDR3 is TGTGCCAGCAGGGGATCAGGGTCAGGCAATCAGCCCCAGCATTTT. This sequence joins TRBV6-5 and TRBJ1-5; a possible D gene is TRBD1 (5 bases). Germline V gives CDR1 MNHEY, CDR2 SVGAGI. The V end was cut by 6 bases, the J end by 2 bases, with 14 bases between. The length of the CDR3 is 15 residues.

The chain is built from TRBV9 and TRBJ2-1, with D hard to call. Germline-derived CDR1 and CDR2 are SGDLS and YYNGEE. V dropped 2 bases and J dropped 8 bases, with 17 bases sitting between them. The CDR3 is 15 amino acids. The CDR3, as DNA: TGTGCCAGCAGCGTTGCCGGGTTCGCTTCCCATGAGCAGTTCTTC. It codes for CASSVAGFASHEQFF.

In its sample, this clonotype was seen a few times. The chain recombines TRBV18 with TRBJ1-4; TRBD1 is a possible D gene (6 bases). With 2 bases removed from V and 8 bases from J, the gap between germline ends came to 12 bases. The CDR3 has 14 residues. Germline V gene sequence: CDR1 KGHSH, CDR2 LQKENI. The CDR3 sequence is CASSPVRDNEKLFF. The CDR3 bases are TGTGCCAGCTCACCAGTCAGGGACAACGAAAAACTGTTTTTT. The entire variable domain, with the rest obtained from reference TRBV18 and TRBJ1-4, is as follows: NAGVMQNPRHLVRRRGQEARLRCSPMKGHSHVYWYRQLPEEGLKFMVYLQKENIIDESGMPKERFSAEFPKEGPSILRIQQVVRGDSAAYFCASSPVRDNEKLFFGSGTQLSVL.

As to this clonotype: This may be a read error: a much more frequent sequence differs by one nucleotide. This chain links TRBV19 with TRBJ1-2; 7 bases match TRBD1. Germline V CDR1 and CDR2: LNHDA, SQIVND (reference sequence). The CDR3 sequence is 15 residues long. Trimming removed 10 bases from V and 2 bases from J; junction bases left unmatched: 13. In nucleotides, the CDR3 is TGTGCCAATACCTGGGGTTCGGGACAGAACTATGGCTACACCTTC. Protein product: CANTWGSGQNYGYTF.

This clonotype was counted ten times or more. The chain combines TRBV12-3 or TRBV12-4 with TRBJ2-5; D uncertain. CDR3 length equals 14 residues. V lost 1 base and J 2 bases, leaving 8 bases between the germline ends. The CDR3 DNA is TGTGCCAGCAGTTTAGTGGCAGCACAAGAGACCCAGTACTTC. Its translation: CASSLVAAQETQYF.

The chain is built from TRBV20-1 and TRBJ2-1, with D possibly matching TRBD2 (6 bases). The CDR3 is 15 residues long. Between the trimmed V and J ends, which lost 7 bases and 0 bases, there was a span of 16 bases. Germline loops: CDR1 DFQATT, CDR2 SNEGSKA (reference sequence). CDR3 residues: CSGGLAQSSYNEQFF. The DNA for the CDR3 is TGCAGTGGAGGTCTAGCGCAGAGCTCCTACAATGAGCAGTTCTTC.

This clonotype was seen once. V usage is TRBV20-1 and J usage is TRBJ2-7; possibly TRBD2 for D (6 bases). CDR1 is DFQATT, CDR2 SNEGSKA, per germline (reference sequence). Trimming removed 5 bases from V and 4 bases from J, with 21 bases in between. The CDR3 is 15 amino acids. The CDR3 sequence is CSAFSTESGGYEQYF. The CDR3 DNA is TGCAGTGCTTTTTCTACAGAGTCCGGGGGATACGAGCAGTACTTC.

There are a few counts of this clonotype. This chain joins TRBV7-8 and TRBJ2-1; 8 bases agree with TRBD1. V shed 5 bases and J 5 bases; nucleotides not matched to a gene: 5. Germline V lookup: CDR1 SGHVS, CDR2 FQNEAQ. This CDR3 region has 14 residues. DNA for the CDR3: TGTGCCAGCAGCCCGAGACAGGGGAACAATGAGCAGTTCTTC. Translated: CASSPRQGNNEQFF.

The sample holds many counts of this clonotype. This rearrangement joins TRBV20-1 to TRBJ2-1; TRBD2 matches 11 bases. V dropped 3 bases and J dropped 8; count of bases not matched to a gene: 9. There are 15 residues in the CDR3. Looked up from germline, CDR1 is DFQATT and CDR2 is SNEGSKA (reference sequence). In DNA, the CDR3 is TGCAGTGCTAGTAAACTAGCGGGAGTGGTGGATGAGCAGTTCTTC. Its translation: CSASKLAGVVDEQFF.

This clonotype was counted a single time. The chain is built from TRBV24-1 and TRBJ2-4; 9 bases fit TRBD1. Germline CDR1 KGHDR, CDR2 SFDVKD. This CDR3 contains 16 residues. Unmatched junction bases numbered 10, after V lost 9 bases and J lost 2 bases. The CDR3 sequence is CATEGRQGGTKNIQYF. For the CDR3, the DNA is TGTGCCACCGAGGGCAGACAGGGGGGAACCAAAAACATTCAGTACTTC.

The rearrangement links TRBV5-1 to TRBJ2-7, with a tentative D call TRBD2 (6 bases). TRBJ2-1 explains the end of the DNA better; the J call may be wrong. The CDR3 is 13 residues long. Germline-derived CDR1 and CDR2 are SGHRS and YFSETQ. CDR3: CASSREGLGEQFF. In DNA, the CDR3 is TGCGCCAGCAGCCGTGAGGGACTGGGGGAGCAGTTCTTC.

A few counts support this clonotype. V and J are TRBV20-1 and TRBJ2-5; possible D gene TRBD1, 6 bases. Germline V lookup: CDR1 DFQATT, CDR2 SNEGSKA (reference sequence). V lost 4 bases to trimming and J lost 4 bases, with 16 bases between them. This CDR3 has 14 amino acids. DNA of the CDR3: TGCAGTGCTAATCCAGGGGTTTGGGGAGAGACCCAGTACTTC. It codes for CSANPGVWGETQYF.

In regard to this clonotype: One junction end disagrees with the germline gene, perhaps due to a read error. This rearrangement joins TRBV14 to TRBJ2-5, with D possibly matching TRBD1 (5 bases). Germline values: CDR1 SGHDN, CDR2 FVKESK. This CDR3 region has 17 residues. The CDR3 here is CASSLLGAGNSQQTQYF. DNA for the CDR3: TGTGCCAGCAGCCTCCTAGGGGCAGGGAACAGCCAACAGACCCAGTACTTC.

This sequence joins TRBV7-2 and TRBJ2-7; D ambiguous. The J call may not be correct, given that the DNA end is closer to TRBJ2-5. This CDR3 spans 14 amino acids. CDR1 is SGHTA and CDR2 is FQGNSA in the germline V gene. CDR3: CASSFKWPGETQYF. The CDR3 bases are TGTGCCAGCAGCTTCAAATGGCCTGGGGAGACCCAGTACTTC.